A single sample is the source of the 27 T cell receptor beta chains below, sequenced in a study of CXCR3-negative and CXCR3-positive naive CD8 T cells. 5' RACE that incorporated UMI labels was used to prepare the TRB cDNA libraries. TCRdb derives one entry per CDR3 protein from the 5' RACE reads, leaving out DNA. The sample table sets out approximately 41,000 distinct CDR3 sequences. Sequencing was done on a sample of memory CD8+ T cells from blood. These receptors were obtained from a human donor in good health. Some clones in this sample may be carry-over from other donors' samples.

The V call is TRBV4-3, the J call TRBJ2-6. This CDR3 has 16 residues. The V gene's germline CDR1 is LGHNA and CDR2 YSLEER. The CDR3 loop is CASNPSSSSGANVLTF.

CDR3 loop: CASSLVGTNEKLFF. The rearrangement uses TRBV7-9 and TRBJ1-4. The CDR3 is 14 residues long. Germline loops: CDR1 SEHNR, CDR2 FQNEAQ (reference sequence).

The chain uses TRBV7-2 and TRBJ2-7. The CDR3 extends over 15 amino acids. Germline lookup yields CDR1 SGHTA and CDR2 FQGNSA. This CDR3 reads CASSLGGGSSYEQYF. Full variable domain (rest looked up from reference TRBV7-2 and TRBJ2-7): GAGVSQSPSNKVTEKGKDVELRCDPISGHTALYWYRQSLGQGLEFLIYFQGNSAPDKSGLPSDRFSAERTGGSVSTLTIQRTQQEDSAVYLCASSLGGGSSYEQYFGPGTRLTVT.

The rearrangement joins TRBV7-8 to TRBJ2-7; TCRdb returns TRBD1, unconfirmable since there is no DNA. The CDR3 extends over 16 amino acids. Germline loops: CDR1 SGHVS, CDR2 FQNEAQ. CDR3 sequence: CASSRGQGGSGYEQYF.

J is TRBJ2-7 and V is TRBV5-1. In germline, CDR1 is SGHRS, CDR2 YFSETQ. The CDR3 loop spans 15 amino acids. CDR3 sequence: CASSTTSGPSYEQYF.

This chain links TRBV28 with TRBJ2-7; without DNA, the TCRdb call of TRBD1 cannot be checked. Germline V gene data show CDR1 as MDHEN and CDR2 as SYDVKM. The CDR3 length is 14 residues. The CDR3 here is CASLPSDRAHEQYF.

The J gene is TRBJ2-5, the V gene TRBV7-6; TCRdb returns TRBD1, unconfirmable since there is no DNA. The CDR3 loop spans 14 amino acids. CDR1 SGHVS and CDR2 FNYEAQ come from the germline V gene. CDR3 in amino acids: CASSPDQGQETQYF. The full variable domain, rest sourced from reference TRBV7-6 and TRBJ2-5, is GAGVSQSPRYKVTKRGQDVALRCDPISGHVSLYWYRQALGQGPEFLTYFNYEAQQDKSGLPNDRFSAERPEGSISTLTIQRTEQRDSAMYRCASSPDQGQETQYFGPGTRLLVL.

This rearrangement joins TRBV5-5 to TRBJ2-4. The CDR3 extends over 13 amino acids. Germline V gives CDR1 SGHKS, CDR2 YYEKEE (reference sequence). CDR3 residues: CASSPNTQQPQYF. The complete variable domain, with remaining parts taken from reference TRBV5-5 and TRBJ2-4, reads DAGVTQSPTHLIKTRGQQVTLRCSPISGHKSVSWYQQVLGQGPQFIFQYYEKEERGRGNFPDRFSARQFPNYSSELNVNALLLGDSALYLCASSPNTQQPQYFGAGTRLSVL.

V gene TRBV6-5 combines with J gene TRBJ2-2; there is no DNA to check the TCRdb D call of TRBD2. The CDR3 covers 16 residues. Germline values: CDR1 MNHEY, CDR2 SVGAGI. CDR3 loop: CASSDSGTANTGELFF.

V is TRBV18 and J is TRBJ2-7; the D call of TRBD2 rests on TCRdb alone, since no DNA is present to check it. The CDR3 is made up of 15 amino acids. CDR1 KGHSH and CDR2 LQKENI come from the germline V gene. CDR3 amino acids: CASSPERDPSYEQYF. Looking up the rest from reference TRBV18 and TRBJ2-7 gives the full variable domain: NAGVMQNPRHLVRRRGQEARLRCSPMKGHSHVYWYRQLPEEGLKFMVYLQKENIIDESGMPKERFSAEFPKEGPSILRIQQVVRGDSAAYFCASSPERDPSYEQYFGPGTRLTVT.

This chain uses TRBV28 with TRBJ2-6; TCRdb gives TRBD2 as the D gene, but with no DNA this cannot be confirmed. Germline CDR1 and CDR2: MDHEN and SYDVKM. There are 16 residues in the CDR3. The CDR3 here is CASSVGEISRANVLTF. The full variable domain, completed using reference TRBV28 and TRBJ2-6, is DVKVTQSSRYLVKRTGEKVFLECVQDMDHENMFWYRQDPGLGLRLIYFSYDVKMKEKGDIPEGYSVSREKKERFSLILESASTNQTSMYLCASSVGEISRANVLTFGAGSRLTVL.

The chain couples TRBV23-1 to TRBJ2-7. TRBV23-1 is an open reading frame whose function is uncertain. CDR3 length equals 12 residues. The CDR3 is CASSQSRNEQYF.

The J gene is TRBJ2-7, the V gene TRBV4-1; the TRBD2 assignment by TCRdb is unverifiable without DNA. The CDR3 has 16 amino acids. CDR1 is MGHRA, CDR2 YSYEKL, per germline. CDR3 amino acids: CASSQDAGLASYEQYF.

The chain recombines TRBV29-1 with TRBJ2-7; TCRdb selects TRBD1, and the lack of DNA leaves this call unchecked. Germline loops: CDR1 SQVTM, CDR2 ANQGSEA. CDR3 length: 14 residues. The CDR3: CSTLVGGGRYEQYF.

V gene TRBV7-3 combines with J gene TRBJ2-5. CDR3 length equals 13 residues. Germline loops: CDR1 SGHTA, CDR2 FQGTGA. The CDR3 sequence: CASSSGGGGTQYF.

The CDR3 reads CASSFLGQSTDTQYF. V usage is TRBV28 and J usage is TRBJ2-3; checking the TCRdb D call of TRBD1 is not possible without DNA. The CDR3 has 15 amino acids. Germline lookup yields CDR1 MDHEN and CDR2 SYDVKM.

The chain combines TRBV29-1 with TRBJ2-1; without DNA, the TCRdb call of TRBD2 cannot be checked. Germline values: CDR1 SQVTM, CDR2 ANQGSEA. The CDR3 runs to 12 residues. CDR3 protein: CSVPGLADEQFF.

The V gene is TRBV21-1, the J gene TRBJ1-1; the TCRdb call, TRBD1, lacks DNA for checking. TRBV21-1 is marked as a pseudogene. The CDR3 totals 13 residues. CDR3 sequence: CARPTGEENEAFF.

The chain combines TRBV29-1 with TRBJ1-5; TCRdb's D call, TRBD1, is unchecked because there is no DNA. Germline CDR1 and CDR2: SQVTM and ANQGSEA. The CDR3 spans 15 residues. The CDR3 here is CSVVRADRSNQPQHF.

This CDR3 reads CSVEDDITDTQYF. V gene TRBV29-1 combines with J gene TRBJ2-3. In germline, CDR1 is SQVTM, CDR2 ANQGSEA. The CDR3 covers 13 residues.

The chain couples TRBV29-1 to TRBJ2-3; the D call of TRBD1 rests on TCRdb alone, since no DNA is present to check it. This CDR3 contains 15 residues. The germline gives CDR1 SQVTM, CDR2 ANQGSEA. The CDR3 loop reads CSVEDDRWGTDTQYF.

The chain links TRBV28 to TRBJ2-5. This CDR3 has 14 residues. Germline CDR1 and CDR2: MDHEN and SYDVKM. The CDR3 here is CASSFWPELGTQYF.

This chain links TRBV5-1 with TRBJ2-7. This CDR3 region has 13 residues. Germline V gene sequence: CDR1 SGHRS, CDR2 YFSETQ. The CDR3 loop reads CASRRDRSYEQYF. The whole variable domain, remainder taken from reference TRBV5-1 and TRBJ2-7, is KAGVTQTPRYLIKTRGQQVTLSCSPISGHRSVSWYQQTPGQGLQFLFEYFSETQRNKGNFPGRFSGRQFSNSRSEMNVSTLELGDSALYLCASRRDRSYEQYFGPGTRLTVT.

V gene TRBV4-3 combines with J gene TRBJ1-1. This CDR3 has 14 amino acids. Germline CDR1 reads LGHNA; CDR2 reads YSLEER. The CDR3 is CASSQGGMNTEAFF.

V usage is TRBV12-3 or TRBV12-4 and J usage is TRBJ1-2. The CDR3 extends over 15 amino acids. This CDR3 reads CASSAGPWGDYGYTF.

The V gene is TRBV21-1, the J gene TRBJ2-1; TCRdb outputs TRBD1, but without DNA this stays unchecked. TRBV21-1 is listed as a pseudogene. The CDR3 sequence is 19 residues long. The CDR3 reads CASSKVGQIVFCFPDEQFF.

The chain combines TRBV4-2 with TRBJ2-2. Per the germline V gene, CDR1 is LGHNA and CDR2 is YNFKEQ. CDR3 length: 15 residues. This CDR3 reads CASSQELGNTGELFF.